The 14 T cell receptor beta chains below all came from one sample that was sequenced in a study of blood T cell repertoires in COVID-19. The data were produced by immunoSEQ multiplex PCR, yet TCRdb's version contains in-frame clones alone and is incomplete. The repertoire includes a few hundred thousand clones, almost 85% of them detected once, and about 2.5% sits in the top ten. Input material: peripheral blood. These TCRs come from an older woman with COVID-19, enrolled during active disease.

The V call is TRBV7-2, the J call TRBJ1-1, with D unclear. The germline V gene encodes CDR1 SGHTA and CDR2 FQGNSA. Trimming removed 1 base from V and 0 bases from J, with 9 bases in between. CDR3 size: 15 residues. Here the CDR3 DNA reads TGTGCCAGCAGCTTAGAACCGGAGATGAACACTGAAGCTTTCTTT. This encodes CASSLEPEMNTEAFF.

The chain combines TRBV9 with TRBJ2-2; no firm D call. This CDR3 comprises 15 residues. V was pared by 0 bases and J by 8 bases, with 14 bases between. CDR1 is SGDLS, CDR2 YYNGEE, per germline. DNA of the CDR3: TGTGCCAGCAGCGTAGGAGGCGGAGAGTTTGGGGAGCTGTTTTTT. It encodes CASSVGGGEFGELFF.

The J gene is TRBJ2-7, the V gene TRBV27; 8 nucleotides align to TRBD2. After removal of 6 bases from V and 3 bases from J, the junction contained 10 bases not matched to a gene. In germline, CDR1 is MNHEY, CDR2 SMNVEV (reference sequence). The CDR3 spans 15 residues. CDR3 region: CASRAGTRSFYEQYF. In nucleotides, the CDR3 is TGTGCCAGCAGGGCCGGGACTAGAAGTTTCTACGAGCAGTACTTC.

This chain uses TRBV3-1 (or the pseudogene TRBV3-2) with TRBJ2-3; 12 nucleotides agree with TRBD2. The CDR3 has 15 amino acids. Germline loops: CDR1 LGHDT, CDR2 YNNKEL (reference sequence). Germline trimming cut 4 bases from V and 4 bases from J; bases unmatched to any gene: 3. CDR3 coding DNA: TGTGCCAGCAGCCTTCCTAGCGGGGGGGCAGATACGCAGTATTTT. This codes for CASSLPSGGADTQYF.

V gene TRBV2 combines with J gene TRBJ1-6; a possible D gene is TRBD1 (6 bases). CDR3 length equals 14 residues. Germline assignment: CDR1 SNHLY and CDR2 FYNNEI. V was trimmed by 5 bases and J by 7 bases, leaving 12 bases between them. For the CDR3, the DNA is TGTGCCAGCAGTATAGGCGGACAGAATTCACCCCTCCACTTT. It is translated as CASSIGGQNSPLHF.

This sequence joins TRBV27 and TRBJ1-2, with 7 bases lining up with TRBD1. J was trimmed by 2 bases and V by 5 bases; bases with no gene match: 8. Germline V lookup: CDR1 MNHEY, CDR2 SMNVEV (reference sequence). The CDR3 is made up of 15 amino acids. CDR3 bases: TGTGCCAGCAGTCCTCTTGGGACAGCCAACTATGGCTACACCTTC. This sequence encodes CASSPLGTANYGYTF.

The chain's CDR3 is CASSGLAGGANEQFF. DNA for the CDR3: TGCGCCAGCAGCGGCCTAGCGGGAGGGGCCAATGAGCAGTTCTTC. This chain uses TRBV5-1 with TRBJ2-1, with 12 bases matching TRBD2. The CDR3 is 15 residues long. Losses at the gene ends were 4 bases for V and 6 bases for J; bases not matched to a gene: 5. The germline V gene has CDR1 SGHRS and CDR2 YFSETQ. The whole variable domain, remainder taken from reference TRBV5-1 and TRBJ2-1, is KAGVTQTPRYLIKTRGQQVTLSCSPISGHRSVSWYQQTPGQGLQFLFEYFSETQRNKGNFPGRFSGRQFSNSRSEMNVSTLELGDSALYLCASSGLAGGANEQFFGPGTRLTVL.

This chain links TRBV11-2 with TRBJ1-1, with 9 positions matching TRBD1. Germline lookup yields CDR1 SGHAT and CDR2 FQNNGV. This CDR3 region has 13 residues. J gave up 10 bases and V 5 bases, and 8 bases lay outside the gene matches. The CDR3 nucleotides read TGTGCCAGCAGCCAGACCGGGACAGGGAGAGCTTTCTTT. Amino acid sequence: CASSQTGTGRAFF. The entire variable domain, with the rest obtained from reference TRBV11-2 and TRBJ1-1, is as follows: EAGVAQSPRYKIIEKRQSVAFWCNPISGHATLYWYQQILGQGPKLLIQFQNNGVVDDSQLPKDRFSAERLKGVDSTLKIQPAKLEDSAVYLCASSQTGTGRAFFGQGTRLTVV.

The CDR3 sequence: CASSPRSGGELFF. The CDR3 coding sequence is TGTGCCAGCAGCCCGCGCTCGGGCGGGGAGCTGTTTTTT. The rearrangement joins TRBV2 to TRBJ2-2; D unresolved. The V end lost 6 bases, the J end lost 7 bases, and 12 bases lay between the germline ends. Germline CDR1 SNHLY, CDR2 FYNNEI. This CDR3 contains 13 residues.

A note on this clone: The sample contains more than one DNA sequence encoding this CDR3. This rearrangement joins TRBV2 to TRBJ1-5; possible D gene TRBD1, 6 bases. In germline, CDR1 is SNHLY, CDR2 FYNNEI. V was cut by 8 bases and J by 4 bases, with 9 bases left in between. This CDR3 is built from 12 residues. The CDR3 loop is CASHRANQPQHF. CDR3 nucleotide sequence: TGTGCCAGCCACAGGGCGAATCAGCCCCAGCATTTT.

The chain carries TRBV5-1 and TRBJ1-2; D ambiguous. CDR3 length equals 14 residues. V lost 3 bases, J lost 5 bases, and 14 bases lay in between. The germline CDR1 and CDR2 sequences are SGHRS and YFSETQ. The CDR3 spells CASSSGGFGYGYTF. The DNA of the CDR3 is TGCGCCAGCAGCTCTGGAGGGTTCGGGTATGGCTACACCTTC.

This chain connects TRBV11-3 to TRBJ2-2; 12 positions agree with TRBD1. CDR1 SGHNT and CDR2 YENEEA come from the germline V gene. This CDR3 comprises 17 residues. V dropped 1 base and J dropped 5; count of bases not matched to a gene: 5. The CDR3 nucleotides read TGTGCCAGCAGCTTAGGTCTGGGACAGGGGGCGACCGGGGAGCTGTTTTTT. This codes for CASSLGLGQGATGELFF.

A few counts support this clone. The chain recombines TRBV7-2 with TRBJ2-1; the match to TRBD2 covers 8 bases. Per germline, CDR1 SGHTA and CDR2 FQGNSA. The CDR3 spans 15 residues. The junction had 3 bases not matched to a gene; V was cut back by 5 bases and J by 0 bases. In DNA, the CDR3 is TGTGCCAGCAGCCCCGGGAGGGCCTCCTACAATGAGCAGTTCTTC. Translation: CASSPGRASYNEQFF.

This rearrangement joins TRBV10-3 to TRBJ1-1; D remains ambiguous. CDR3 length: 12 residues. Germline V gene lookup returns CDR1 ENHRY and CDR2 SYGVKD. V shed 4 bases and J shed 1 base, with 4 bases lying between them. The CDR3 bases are TGTGCCATCAGTGCACAGAACACTGAAGCTTTCTTT. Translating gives CAISAQNTEAFF.